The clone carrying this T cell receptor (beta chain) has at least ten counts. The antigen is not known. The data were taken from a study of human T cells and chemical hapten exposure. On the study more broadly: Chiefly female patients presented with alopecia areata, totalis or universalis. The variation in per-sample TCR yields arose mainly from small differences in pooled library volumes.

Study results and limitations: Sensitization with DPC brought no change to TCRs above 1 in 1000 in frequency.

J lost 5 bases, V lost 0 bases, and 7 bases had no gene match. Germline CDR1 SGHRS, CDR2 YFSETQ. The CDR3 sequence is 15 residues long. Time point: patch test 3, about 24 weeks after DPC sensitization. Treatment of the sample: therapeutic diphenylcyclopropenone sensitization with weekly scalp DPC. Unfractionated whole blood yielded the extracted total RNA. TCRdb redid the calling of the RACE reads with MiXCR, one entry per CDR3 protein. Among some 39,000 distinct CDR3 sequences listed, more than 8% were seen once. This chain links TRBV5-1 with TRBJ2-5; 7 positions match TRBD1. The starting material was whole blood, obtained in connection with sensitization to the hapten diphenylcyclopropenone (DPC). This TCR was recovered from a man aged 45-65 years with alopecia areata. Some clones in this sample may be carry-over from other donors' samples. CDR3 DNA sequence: TGCGCCAGCAGCTTGGAGGCGACAGGGTCCGAGACCCAGTACTTC. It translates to CASSLEATGSETQYF.